The clone carrying this T cell receptor (beta chain) occurred once. The data were taken from a study of blood T cell repertoires in COVID-19. Overall study: COVID-19 samples collected from the United States, Italy and Spain covered acute and convalescent phases. Sample material is recorded as cDNA or gDNA derived from T cells, B-cell-depleted T cells, or PBMCs.

The CDR3 loop spans 12 amino acids. V lost 5 bases and J lost 8; bases outside the gene matches: 2. The germline V gene encodes CDR1 MNHEY and CDR2 SVGAGI. Seattle participants joined during active infection and were tracked over time. The table came from immunoSEQ multiplex PCR; TCRdb's copy has only in-frame clones and leaves some out. The table includes 250,000 to 350,000 clones, about 86% detected once. This TCR came from a person aged 65 to 85 with COVID-19, enrolled during active disease. This chain uses TRBV6-5 with TRBJ1-1; 10 bases are shared with TRBD1. The sample was peripheral blood. The CDR3 is CASSRTGGEAFF. For the CDR3, the DNA is TGTGCCAGCAGTCGGACAGGGGGGGAAGCTTTCTTT.